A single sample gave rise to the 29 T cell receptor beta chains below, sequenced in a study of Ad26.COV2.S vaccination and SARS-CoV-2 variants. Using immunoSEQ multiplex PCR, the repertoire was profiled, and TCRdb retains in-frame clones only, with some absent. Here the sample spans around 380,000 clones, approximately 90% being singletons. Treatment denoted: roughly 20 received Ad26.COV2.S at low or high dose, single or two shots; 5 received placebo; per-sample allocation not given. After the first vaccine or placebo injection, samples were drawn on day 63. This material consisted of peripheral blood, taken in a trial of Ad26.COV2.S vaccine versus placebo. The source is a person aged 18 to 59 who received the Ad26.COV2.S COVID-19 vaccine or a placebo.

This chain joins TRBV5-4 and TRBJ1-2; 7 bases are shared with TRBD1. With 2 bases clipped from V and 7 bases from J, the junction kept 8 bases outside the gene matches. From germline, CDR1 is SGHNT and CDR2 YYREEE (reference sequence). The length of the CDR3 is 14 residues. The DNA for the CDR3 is TGTGCCAGCAGCTTCAGAGGGGGCAAGGTTGGCTACACCTTC. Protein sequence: CASSFRGGKVGYTF.

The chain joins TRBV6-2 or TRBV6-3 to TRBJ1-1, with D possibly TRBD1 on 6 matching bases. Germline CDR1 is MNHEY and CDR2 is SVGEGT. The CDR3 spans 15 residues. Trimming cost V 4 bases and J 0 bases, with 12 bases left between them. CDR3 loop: CASSFDRQVNTEAFF. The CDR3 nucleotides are TGTGCCAGCAGTTTCGATCGACAGGTGAACACTGAAGCTTTCTTT.

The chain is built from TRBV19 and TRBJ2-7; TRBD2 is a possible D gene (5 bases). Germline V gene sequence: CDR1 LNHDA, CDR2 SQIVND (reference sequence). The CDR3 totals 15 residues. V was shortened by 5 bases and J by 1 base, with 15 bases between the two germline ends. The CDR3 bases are TGTGCCAGTAGTGGGTCTTTGGAGGCGTCCTACGAGCAGTACTTC. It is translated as CASSGSLEASYEQYF.

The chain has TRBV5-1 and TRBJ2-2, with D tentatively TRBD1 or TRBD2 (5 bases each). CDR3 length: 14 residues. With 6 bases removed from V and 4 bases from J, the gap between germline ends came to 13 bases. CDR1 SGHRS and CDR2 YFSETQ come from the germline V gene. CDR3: CASTRDGSTGELFF. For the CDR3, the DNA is TGCGCCAGCACCCGGGACGGAAGCACCGGGGAGCTGTTTTTT.

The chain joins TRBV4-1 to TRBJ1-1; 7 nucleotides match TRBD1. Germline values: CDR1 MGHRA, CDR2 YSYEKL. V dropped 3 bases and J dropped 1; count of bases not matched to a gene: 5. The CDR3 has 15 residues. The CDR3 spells CASSQGGGWNTEAFF. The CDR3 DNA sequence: TGCGCCAGCAGCCAGGGAGGGGGCTGGAACACTGAAGCTTTCTTT.

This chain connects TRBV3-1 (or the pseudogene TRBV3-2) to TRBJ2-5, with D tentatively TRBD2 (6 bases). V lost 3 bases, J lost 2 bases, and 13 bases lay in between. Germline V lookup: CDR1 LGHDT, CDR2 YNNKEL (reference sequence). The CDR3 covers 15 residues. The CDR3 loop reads CASSHAGTEQETQYF. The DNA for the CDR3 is TGTGCCAGCAGCCACGCCGGGACTGAACAAGAGACCCAGTACTTC.

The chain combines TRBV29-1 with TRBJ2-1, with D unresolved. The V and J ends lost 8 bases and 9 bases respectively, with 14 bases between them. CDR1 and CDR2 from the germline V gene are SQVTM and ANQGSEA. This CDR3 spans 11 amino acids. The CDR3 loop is CSTKSPGEQFF. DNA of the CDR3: TGCAGCACTAAGAGTCCTGGTGAGCAGTTCTTC.

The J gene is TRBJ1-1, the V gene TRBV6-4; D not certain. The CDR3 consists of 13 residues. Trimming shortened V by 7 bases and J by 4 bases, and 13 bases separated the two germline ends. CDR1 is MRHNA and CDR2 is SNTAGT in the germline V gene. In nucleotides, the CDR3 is TGTGCCAGCACCGCCGGGGAGGGCACTGAAGCTTTCTTT. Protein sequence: CASTAGEGTEAFF.

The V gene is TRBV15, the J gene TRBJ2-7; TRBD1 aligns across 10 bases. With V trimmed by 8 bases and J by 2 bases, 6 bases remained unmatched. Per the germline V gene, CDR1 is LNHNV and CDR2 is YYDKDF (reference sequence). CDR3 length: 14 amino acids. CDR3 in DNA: TGTGCCACCTCCGGGACAGGGGTAACCTACGAGCAGTACTTC. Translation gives CATSGTGVTYEQYF.

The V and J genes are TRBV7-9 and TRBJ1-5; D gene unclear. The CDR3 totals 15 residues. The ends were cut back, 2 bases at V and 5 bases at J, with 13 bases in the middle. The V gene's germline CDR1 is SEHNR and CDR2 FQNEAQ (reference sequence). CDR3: CASSLSGSVDQPQHF. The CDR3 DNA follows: TGTGCCAGCAGCTTATCGGGATCGGTGGATCAGCCCCAGCATTTT.

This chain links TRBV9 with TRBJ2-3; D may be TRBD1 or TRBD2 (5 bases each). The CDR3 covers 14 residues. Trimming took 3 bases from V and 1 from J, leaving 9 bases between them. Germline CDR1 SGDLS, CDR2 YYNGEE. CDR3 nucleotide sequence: TGTGCCAGCAGCGCGGGGCCTGGCACAGATACGCAGTATTTT. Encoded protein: CASSAGPGTDTQYF.

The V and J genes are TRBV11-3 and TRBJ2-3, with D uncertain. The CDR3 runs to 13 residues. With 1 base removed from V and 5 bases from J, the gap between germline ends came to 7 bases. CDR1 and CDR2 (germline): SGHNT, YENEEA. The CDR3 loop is CASSLAPEDTQYF. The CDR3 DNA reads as TGTGCCAGCAGCTTAGCCCCCGAAGATACGCAGTATTTT.

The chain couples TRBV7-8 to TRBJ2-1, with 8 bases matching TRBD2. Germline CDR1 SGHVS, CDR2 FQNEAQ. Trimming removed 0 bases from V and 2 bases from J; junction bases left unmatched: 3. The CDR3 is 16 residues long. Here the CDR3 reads CASSLATGGPYNEQFF. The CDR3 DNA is TGTGCCAGCAGCTTAGCTACGGGGGGGCCCTACAATGAGCAGTTCTTC.

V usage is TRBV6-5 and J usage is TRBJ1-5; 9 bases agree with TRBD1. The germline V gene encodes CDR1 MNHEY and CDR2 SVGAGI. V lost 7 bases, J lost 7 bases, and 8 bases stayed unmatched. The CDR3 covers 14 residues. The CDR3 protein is CASIFLGQGQPQHF. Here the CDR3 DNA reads TGTGCCAGCATTTTCCTGGGACAGGGACAGCCCCAGCATTTT.

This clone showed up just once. CDR3 DNA sequence: TGCGCCAGCAGCTTGGGGGCTGCGGAGGGATACGAGCAGTACTTC. Translating it yields CASSLGAAEGYEQYF. The chain employs TRBV5-1 and TRBJ2-7, with TRBD2 as a possible D gene (6 bases). Trimming took 0 bases from V and 4 from J, leaving 14 bases between them. The CDR3 length is 15 residues. Germline V gives CDR1 SGHRS, CDR2 YFSETQ.

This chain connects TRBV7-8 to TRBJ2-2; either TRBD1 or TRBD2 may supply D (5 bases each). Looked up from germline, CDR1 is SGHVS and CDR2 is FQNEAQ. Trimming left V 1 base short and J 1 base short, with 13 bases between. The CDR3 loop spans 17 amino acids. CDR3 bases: TGTGCCAGCAGCTTAGGCCGGGGCCCAGGGAACACCGGGGAGCTGTTTTTT. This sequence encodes CASSLGRGPGNTGELFF.

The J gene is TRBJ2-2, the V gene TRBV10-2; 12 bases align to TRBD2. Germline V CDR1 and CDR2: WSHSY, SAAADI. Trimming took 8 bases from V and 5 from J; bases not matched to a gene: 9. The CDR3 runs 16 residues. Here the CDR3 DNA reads TGCGCCAGCGCTGCTGGAACTAGCGGGGGGACCGGGGAGCTGTTTTTT. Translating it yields CASAAGTSGGTGELFF.

The CDR3 protein is CASSLSTQLTGERGYTF. The CDR3 bases are TGTGCCAGCAGTTTATCCACCCAACTTACAGGGGAAAGGGGCTACACCTTC. The chain is built from TRBV27 and TRBJ1-2; 7 nucleotides agree with TRBD1. J gave up 8 bases and V 0 bases, and 15 bases lay outside the gene matches. This CDR3 is built from 17 residues. Germline V lookup: CDR1 MNHEY, CDR2 SMNVEV (reference sequence).

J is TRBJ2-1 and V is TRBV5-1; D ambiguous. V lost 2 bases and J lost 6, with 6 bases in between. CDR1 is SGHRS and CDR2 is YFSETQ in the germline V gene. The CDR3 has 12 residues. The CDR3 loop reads CASSLTSNEQFF. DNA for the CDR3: TGCGCCAGCAGCTTAACCAGCAATGAGCAGTTCTTC.

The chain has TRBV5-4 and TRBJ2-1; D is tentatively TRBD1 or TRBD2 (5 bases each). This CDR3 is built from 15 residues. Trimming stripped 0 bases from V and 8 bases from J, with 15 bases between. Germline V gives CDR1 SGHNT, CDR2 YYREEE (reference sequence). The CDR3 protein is CASSLDPQVGDEQFF. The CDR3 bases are TGTGCCAGCAGCTTGGATCCACAGGTCGGGGATGAGCAGTTCTTC. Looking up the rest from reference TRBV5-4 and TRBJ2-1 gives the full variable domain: ETGVTQSPTHLIKTRGQQVTLRCSSQSGHNTVSWYQQALGQGPQFIFQYYREEENGRGNFPPRFSGLQFPNYSSELNVNALELDDSALYLCASSLDPQVGDEQFFGPGTRLTVL.

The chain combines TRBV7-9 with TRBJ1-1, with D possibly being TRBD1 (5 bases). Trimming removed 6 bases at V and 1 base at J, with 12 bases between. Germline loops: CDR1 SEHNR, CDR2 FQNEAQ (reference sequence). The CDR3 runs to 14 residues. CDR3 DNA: TGTGCCAGCAGTCCACAGGCGCGGAACACTGAAGCTTTCTTT. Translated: CASSPQARNTEAFF.

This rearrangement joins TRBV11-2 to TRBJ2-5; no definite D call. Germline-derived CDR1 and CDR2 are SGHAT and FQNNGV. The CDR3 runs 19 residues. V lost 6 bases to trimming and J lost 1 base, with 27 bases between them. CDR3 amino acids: CASRPGPLQGRARQETQYF. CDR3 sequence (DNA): TGTGCCAGCAGGCCAGGTCCGCTCCAAGGCCGGGCGCGCCAAGAGACCCAGTACTTC.

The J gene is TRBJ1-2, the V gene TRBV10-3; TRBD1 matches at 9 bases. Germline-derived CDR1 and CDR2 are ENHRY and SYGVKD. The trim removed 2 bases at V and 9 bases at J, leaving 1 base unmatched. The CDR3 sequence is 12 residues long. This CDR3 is CAISEGQGSYTF. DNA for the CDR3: TGTGCCATCAGTGAGGGACAGGGGAGCTACACCTTC.

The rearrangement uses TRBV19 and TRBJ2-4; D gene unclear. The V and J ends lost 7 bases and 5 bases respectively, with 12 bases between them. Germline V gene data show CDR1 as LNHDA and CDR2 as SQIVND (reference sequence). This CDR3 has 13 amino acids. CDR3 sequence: CASNPPAENIQYF. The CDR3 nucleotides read TGTGCCAGTAACCCCCCCGCCGAAAACATTCAGTACTTC.

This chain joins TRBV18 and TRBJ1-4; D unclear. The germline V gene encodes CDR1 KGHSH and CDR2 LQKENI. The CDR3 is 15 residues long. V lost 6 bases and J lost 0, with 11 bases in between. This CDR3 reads CASSLGAATNEKLFF. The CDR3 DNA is TGTGCCAGCTCTCTCGGCGCCGCAACTAATGAAAAACTGTTTTTT.

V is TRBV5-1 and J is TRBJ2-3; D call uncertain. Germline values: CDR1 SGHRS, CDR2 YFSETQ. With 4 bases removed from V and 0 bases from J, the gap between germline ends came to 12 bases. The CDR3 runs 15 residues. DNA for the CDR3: TGCGCCAGCAGCGGTGGACCTAGTAGCACAGATACGCAGTATTTT. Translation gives CASSGGPSSTDTQYF.

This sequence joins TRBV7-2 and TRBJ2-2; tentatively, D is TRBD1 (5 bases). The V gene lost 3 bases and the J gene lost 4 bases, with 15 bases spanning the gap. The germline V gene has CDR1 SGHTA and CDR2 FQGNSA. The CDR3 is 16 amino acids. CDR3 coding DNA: TGTGCCAGCAGCTTGCAGGGCTGGCAGGGCACCGGGGAGCTGTTTTTT. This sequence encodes CASSLQGWQGTGELFF.

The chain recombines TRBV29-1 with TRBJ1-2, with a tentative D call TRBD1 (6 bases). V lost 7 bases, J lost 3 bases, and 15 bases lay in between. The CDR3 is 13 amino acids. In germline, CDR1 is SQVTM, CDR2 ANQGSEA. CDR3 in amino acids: CSAGRAGDYGYTF. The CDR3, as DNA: TGCAGCGCCGGCCGGGCAGGGGACTATGGCTACACCTTC.

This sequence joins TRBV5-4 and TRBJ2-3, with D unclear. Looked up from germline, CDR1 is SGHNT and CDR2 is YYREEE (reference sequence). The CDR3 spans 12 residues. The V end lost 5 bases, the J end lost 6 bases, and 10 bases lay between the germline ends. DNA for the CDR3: TGTGCCAGCAGAGAAATGGGGGATACGCAGTATTTT. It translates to CASREMGDTQYF.